One sample yielded the 29 T cell receptor beta chains listed below, sequenced in a study of PD-1 blockade in classical Hodgkin lymphoma. Regarding time point: cycle 4 day 1 (C4D1), after around six weeks of nivolumab. Patients all relapsed after autologous stem cell transplantation, and there was variation in brentuximab vedotin exposure. Negative selection with magnetic separation was used to purify CD4+ T cells from thawed PBMCs. The table came from immunoSEQ multiplex PCR; TCRdb's copy has only in-frame clones and leaves some out. The sample shows 27,000 or so clones, 75% to 90% of them seen only once. This specimen was CD4+ T cells from blood, taken before the fourth cycle of nivolumab. The receptors here all came from a human donor with classical Hodgkin lymphoma.

This clone was seen a handful of times. The chain recombines TRBV6-4 with TRBJ2-2; TRBD1 is a possible D gene (7 bases). In germline, CDR1 is MRHNA, CDR2 SNTAGT. Deletions cut 5 bases from V and 4 bases from J, with 14 bases between. The CDR3 contains 15 residues. The DNA of the CDR3 is TGTGCCAGCAGTATCAACAGGGGAGGCACCGGGGAGCTGTTTTTT. Its translation is CASSINRGGTGELFF.

This sequence joins TRBV5-6 and TRBJ2-7, with TRBD2 identical over 7 bases. Trimming cost V 3 bases and J 4 bases; bases outside gene matches: 13. The CDR3 contains 16 residues. The V gene's germline CDR1 is SGHDT and CDR2 YYEEEE. The CDR3 loop is CASSSGPVRGGYEQYF. The DNA of the CDR3 is TGTGCCAGCAGCTCGGGCCCGGTCCGGGGAGGGTACGAGCAGTACTTC.

In this sample, this clone turned up once. The rearrangement links TRBV7-9 to TRBJ1-5; D gene unclear. CDR1 and CDR2 (germline): SEHNR, FQNEAQ (reference sequence). The CDR3 length is 13 residues. Trimming left V 4 bases short and J 5 bases short, with 9 bases between. The CDR3 DNA follows: TGTGCCAGCAGCTCGGTCGGTGATCAGCCCCAGCATTTT. It is translated as CASSSVGDQPQHF.

CDR3: CASSVDRGNEQFF. The CDR3 coding sequence is TGTGCCAGCAGCGTGGACAGGGGGAATGAGCAGTTCTTC. The chain is built from TRBV5-4 and TRBJ2-1; 10 bases fit TRBD1. The V segment lost 4 bases and the J segment 7 bases; nucleotides outside the gene matches: 2. Germline CDR1 is SGHNT and CDR2 is YYREEE (reference sequence). There are 13 residues in the CDR3.

This chain connects TRBV25-1 to TRBJ1-6; D uncertain. CDR1 is MGHDK, CDR2 SYGVNS, per germline. The CDR3 covers 14 residues. Trimming removed 7 bases from V and 7 bases from J, with 14 bases in between. As DNA, the CDR3 is TGTGCCAGCACCTTCCTGGACTCCAATTCACCCCTCCACTTT. As protein: CASTFLDSNSPLHF.

This CDR3 reads CASSRGELTGELFF. The CDR3, as DNA: TGTGCCAGCAGCAGGGGGGAGCTGACCGGGGAGCTGTTTTTT. This chain uses TRBV28 with TRBJ2-2; a weak D match, TRBD1 (7 bases). Germline V gene data show CDR1 as MDHEN and CDR2 as SYDVKM. The CDR3 has 14 amino acids. The V and J ends lost 6 bases and 5 bases respectively, with 13 bases between them.

V usage is TRBV7-8 and J usage is TRBJ2-3; TRBD2 is a possible D gene (6 bases). This CDR3 has 14 residues. With 1 base removed from V and 4 bases from J, the gap between germline ends came to 9 bases. Germline CDR1 and CDR2: SGHVS and FQNEAQ. For the CDR3, the DNA is TGTGCCAGCAGCTTAGGGCCGGGGGCAGATACGCAGTATTTT. Translated: CASSLGPGADTQYF.

The V call is TRBV10-1, the J call TRBJ2-1; D is tentatively TRBD1 or TRBD2 (5 bases each). Germline V gene data show CDR1 as WNHNN and CDR2 as SYGVQD (reference sequence). Trimming removed 2 bases at V and 5 bases at J, with 10 bases between. The CDR3 has 14 residues. This CDR3 reads CASSEVLGDNEQFF. The CDR3 DNA reads TGCGCCAGCAGTGAGGTACTGGGGGACAATGAGCAGTTCTTC.

The rearrangement links TRBV4-2 to TRBJ1-2, with 12 bases identical to TRBD1. CDR3 size: 20 residues. After removal of 2 bases from V and 4 bases from J, the junction contained 17 bases not matched to a gene. Germline V gene sequence: CDR1 LGHNA, CDR2 YNFKEQ. The CDR3 sequence is CASSQQLPGTGGEKGYGYTF. CDR3 sequence (DNA): TGTGCCAGCAGCCAACAACTCCCCGGGACAGGGGGCGAGAAGGGCTATGGCTACACCTTC.

The rearrangement joins TRBV6-1 to TRBJ2-3; D tentatively reads TRBD1 or TRBD2 (5 bases each). Germline CDR1 reads MNHNS; CDR2 reads SASEGT. The CDR3 totals 15 residues. The V end was cut by 1 base, the J end by 2 bases, with 10 bases between. This chain's CDR3 is CASSEGGDPTDTQYF. The CDR3 DNA sequence: TGTGCCAGCAGTGAAGGAGGGGACCCCACAGATACGCAGTATTTT.

The J gene is TRBJ1-3, the V gene TRBV5-6; the match to TRBD1 covers 9 bases. The CDR3 loop spans 15 amino acids. CDR1 is SGHDT and CDR2 is YYEEEE in the germline V gene. With V trimmed by 4 bases and J by 3 bases, 5 bases remained unmatched. CDR3 loop: CASSVQGAVGNTIYF. CDR3 nucleotide sequence: TGTGCCAGCAGCGTACAGGGGGCGGTTGGAAACACCATATATTTT. Supplemented by reference TRBV5-6 and TRBJ1-3, the full variable domain reads DAGVTQSPTHLIKTRGQQVTLRCSPKSGHDTVSWYQQALGQGPQFIFQYYEEEERQRGNFPDRFSGHQFPNYSSELNVNALLLGDSALYLCASSVQGAVGNTIYFGEGSWLTVV.

This clone has more than one count but fewer than ten. The chain joins TRBV30 to TRBJ1-5; tentatively, D is TRBD1 (5 bases). The CDR3 sequence is 14 residues long. Trimming left V 0 bases short and J 6 bases short, with 12 bases between. Germline V gene lookup returns CDR1 GTSNPN and CDR2 SVGIG (reference sequence). The CDR3 nucleotides are TGTGCCTGGAGTGTACTAGGGACGGGTCAGCCCCAGCATTTT. Its protein product is CAWSVLGTGQPQHF.

The CDR3 nucleotides read TGTGCCAGCAGCTTAACGCTGATGAGGGAGACCCAGTACTTC. This translates into CASSLTLMRETQYF. The chain has TRBV11-1 and TRBJ2-5; D is ambiguous. The germline V gene has CDR1 SGHAT and CDR2 FQDESV (reference sequence). The CDR3 has 14 amino acids. Trimming removed 2 bases from V and 5 bases from J, with 12 bases in between.

The chain is built from TRBV7-2 and TRBJ2-1, with 7 positions matching TRBD2. CDR1 and CDR2 from the germline V gene are SGHTA and FQGNSA. The V and J ends lost 1 base and 6 bases, in that order; junction bases with no gene match: 9. This CDR3 has 16 amino acids. The CDR3 bases are TGTGCCAGCAGCTTAGAGGGCGGGAGACGGCGCAATGAGCAGTTCTTC. Translation: CASSLEGGRRRNEQFF.

This clone was recorded only once. The chain employs TRBV4-1 and TRBJ2-3; maybe TRBD2 (6 bases). This CDR3 comprises 14 residues. CDR1 and CDR2 (germline): MGHRA, YSYEKL. Trimming took off 4 bases at V and 0 bases at J, with 8 bases between the two ends. CDR3 sequence (DNA): TGCGCCAGCAGCCTGAGCGGGAGCACAGATACGCAGTATTTT. Its translation: CASSLSGSTDTQYF.

The chain combines TRBV7-2 with TRBJ2-7, with TRBD1 identical over 7 bases. The CDR3 extends over 13 amino acids. The germline V gene encodes CDR1 SGHTA and CDR2 FQGNSA. J was trimmed by 6 bases and V by 5 bases; bases with no gene match: 7. This CDR3 is CASSLLDRAEQYF. The DNA for the CDR3 is TGTGCCAGCAGCCTTTTAGACAGGGCCGAGCAGTACTTC.

The chain recombines TRBV18 with TRBJ2-3, with 7 bases that match TRBD2. Germline loops: CDR1 KGHSH, CDR2 LQKENI. The CDR3 consists of 13 residues. With V trimmed by 2 bases and J by 11 bases, 7 bases remained unmatched. The CDR3 sequence: CASSPGGGVVQYF. The CDR3 DNA reads TGTGCCAGCTCACCAGGCGGGGGAGTGGTGCAGTATTTT.

The gene calls are TRBV5-8 and TRBJ2-5; TRBD2 might be the D (6 bases). The CDR3 extends over 19 amino acids. V lost 0 bases and J 1 base, leaving 22 bases between the germline ends. Germline loops: CDR1 SGHTS, CDR2 YDEGEE. CDR3 nucleotide sequence: TGTGCCAGCAGCTTGGCCATTAGGTTTGCTAGCGCACCCCAAGAGACCCAGTACTTC. It specifies CASSLAIRFASAPQETQYF.

The sample holds one count of this clone. This chain uses TRBV4-2 with TRBJ1-4, with 8 bases matching TRBD1. Germline V gene data show CDR1 as LGHNA and CDR2 as YNFKEQ. This CDR3 region has 14 residues. Unmatched junction bases numbered 3, after V lost 1 base and J lost 8 bases. The CDR3 DNA follows: TGTGCCAGCAGCCAAGCGACAGGGGTGGAAAAACTGTTTTTT. Amino acid sequence: CASSQATGVEKLFF.

J is TRBJ2-7 and V is TRBV6-1, with 7 nucleotides matching TRBD1. Losses at the gene ends were 4 bases for V and 4 bases for J; bases not matched to a gene: 10. Looked up from germline, CDR1 is MNHNS and CDR2 is SASEGT. The CDR3 has 15 amino acids. CDR3 region: CASSAREQGEYEQYF. In DNA, the CDR3 is TGTGCCAGCAGTGCCCGAGAGCAGGGGGAATACGAGCAGTACTTC.

V usage is TRBV6-4 and J usage is TRBJ2-3, with a possible D match to TRBD1 (6 bases). CDR1 is MRHNA and CDR2 is SNTAGT in the germline V gene. Between the trimmed V and J ends, which lost 2 bases and 1 base, there was a span of 10 bases. The CDR3 is made up of 15 amino acids. CDR3 sequence: CASSDEAGGTDTQYF. The CDR3 nucleotides are TGTGCCAGCAGTGACGAGGCAGGGGGCACAGATACGCAGTATTTT.

V gene TRBV28 combines with J gene TRBJ2-1; 9 bases are a match to TRBD2. Losses at the gene ends were 3 bases for V and 3 bases for J; bases not matched to a gene: 9. There are 17 residues in the CDR3. CDR1 and CDR2 (germline): MDHEN, SYDVKM. CDR3 bases: TGTGCCAGCAGTTTGGCCCCCCTAGCGGGACACTACAATGAGCAGTTCTTC. It is translated as CASSLAPLAGHYNEQFF.

The chain links TRBV10-3 to TRBJ1-1; a possible D gene is TRBD1 (5 bases). V gave up 4 bases and J gave up 5 bases, with 8 bases separating them. Per germline, CDR1 ENHRY and CDR2 SYGVKD. There are 12 residues in the CDR3. This CDR3 is CAISGGETEAFF. As DNA, the CDR3 is TGTGCCATCAGTGGGGGGGAAACTGAAGCTTTCTTT.

This clone occurred once. This sequence joins TRBV4-1 and TRBJ2-3; TRBD2 matches 10 bases. The V segment lost 3 bases and the J segment 0 bases; nucleotides outside the gene matches: 6. CDR3 length equals 17 residues. Germline V gene sequence: CDR1 MGHRA, CDR2 YSYEKL. The DNA of the CDR3 is TGCGCCAGCAGCCAGAGCGGGAGGGCCCTCAGCACAGATACGCAGTATTTT. Its translation is CASSQSGRALSTDTQYF.

The chain links TRBV29-1 to TRBJ2-6, with D maybe TRBD1 (6 bases). In germline, CDR1 is SQVTM, CDR2 ANQGSEA. V lost 6 bases and J 4 bases, leaving 19 bases between the germline ends. The CDR3 sequence is 16 residues long. The CDR3 sequence is CSVDTNRVPGANVLTF. CDR3 DNA: TGCAGCGTGGATACTAACAGGGTCCCAGGGGCCAACGTCCTGACTTTC.

The V call is TRBV9, the J call TRBJ1-2; no clear D gene. V lost 4 bases, J lost 8 bases, and 15 bases lay in between. CDR3 length: 13 amino acids. Germline V CDR1 and CDR2: SGDLS, YYNGEE. This CDR3 reads CASSPPVPRGYTF. CDR3 nucleotide sequence: TGTGCCAGCAGCCCCCCGGTCCCTAGGGGCTACACCTTC.

The V and J genes are TRBV2 and TRBJ2-7; D ambiguous. V lost 2 bases to trimming and J lost 4 bases, with 3 bases between them. The germline CDR1 and CDR2 sequences are SNHLY and FYNNEI. The CDR3 extends over 11 amino acids. This CDR3 is CASSERYEQYF. CDR3 nucleotides: TGTGCCAGCAGTGAAAGGTACGAGCAGTACTTC.

The genes are TRBV5-1 and TRBJ2-3; D not certain. The CDR3 runs 17 residues. Germline CDR1 and CDR2: SGHRS and YFSETQ. V shed 4 bases and J shed 2 bases, with 20 bases lying between them. The CDR3 loop reads CASSRALDGGPTDTQYF. The CDR3 coding sequence is TGCGCCAGCAGCAGAGCCCTGGATGGCGGACCCACAGATACGCAGTATTTT.

The chain has TRBV18 and TRBJ2-7; no definite D call. The germline V gene has CDR1 KGHSH and CDR2 LQKENI. This CDR3 region has 14 residues. Trimming pared 6 bases from V and 2 bases from J, leaving 14 bases between. The CDR3 spells CASSPDRLTYEQYF. CDR3 DNA sequence: TGTGCCAGCTCCCCTGACCGGCTCACCTACGAGCAGTACTTC.